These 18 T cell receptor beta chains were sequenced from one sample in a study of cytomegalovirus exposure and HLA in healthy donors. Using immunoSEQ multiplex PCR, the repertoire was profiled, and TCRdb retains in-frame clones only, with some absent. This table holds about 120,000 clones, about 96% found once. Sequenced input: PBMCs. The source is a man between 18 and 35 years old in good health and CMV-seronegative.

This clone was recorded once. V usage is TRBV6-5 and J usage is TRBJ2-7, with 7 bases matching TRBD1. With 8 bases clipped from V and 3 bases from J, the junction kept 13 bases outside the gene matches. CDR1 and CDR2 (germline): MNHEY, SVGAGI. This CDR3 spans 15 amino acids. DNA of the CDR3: TGTGCCAGCTCATTAACCCGGGACAGTAACTACGAGCAGTACTTC. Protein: CASSLTRDSNYEQYF.

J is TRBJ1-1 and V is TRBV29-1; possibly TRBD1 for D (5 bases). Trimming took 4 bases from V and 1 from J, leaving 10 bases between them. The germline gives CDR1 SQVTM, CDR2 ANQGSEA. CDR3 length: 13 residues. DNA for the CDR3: TGCAGCGTTGGGGGGGGAGGGAACACTGAAGCTTTCTTT. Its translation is CSVGGGGNTEAFF.

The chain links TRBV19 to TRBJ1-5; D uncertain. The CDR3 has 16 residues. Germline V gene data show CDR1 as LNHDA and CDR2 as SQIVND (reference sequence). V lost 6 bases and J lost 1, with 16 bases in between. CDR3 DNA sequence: TGTGCCAGTAGCTCCACTATAGTATGGAGCAATCAGCCCCAGCATTTT. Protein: CASSSTIVWSNQPQHF.

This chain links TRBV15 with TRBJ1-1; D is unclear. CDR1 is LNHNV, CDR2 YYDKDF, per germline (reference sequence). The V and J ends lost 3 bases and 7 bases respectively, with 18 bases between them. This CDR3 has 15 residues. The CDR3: CATSSPVGRRGEAFF. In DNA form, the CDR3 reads TGTGCCACCAGCAGCCCAGTGGGTCGAAGAGGTGAAGCTTTCTTT.

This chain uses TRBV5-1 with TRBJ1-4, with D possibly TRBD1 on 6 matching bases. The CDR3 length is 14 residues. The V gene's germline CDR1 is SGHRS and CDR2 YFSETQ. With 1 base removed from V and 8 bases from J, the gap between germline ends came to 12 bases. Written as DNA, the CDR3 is TGCGCCAGCAGCTTGAACAGGGCGGAGGAAAAACTGTTTTTT. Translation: CASSLNRAEEKLFF.

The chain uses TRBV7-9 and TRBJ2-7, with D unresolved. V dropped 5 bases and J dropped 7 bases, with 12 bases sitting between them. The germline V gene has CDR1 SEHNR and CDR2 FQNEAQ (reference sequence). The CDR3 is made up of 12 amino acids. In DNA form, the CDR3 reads TGTGCCAGCAGCCCGGTGTCCGGGGAGCAGTACTTC. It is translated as CASSPVSGEQYF.

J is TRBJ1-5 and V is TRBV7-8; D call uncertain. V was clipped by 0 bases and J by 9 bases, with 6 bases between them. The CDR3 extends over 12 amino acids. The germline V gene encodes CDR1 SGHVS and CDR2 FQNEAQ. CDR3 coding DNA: TGTGCCAGCAGCTTAGCAGAGGGGCCCCAGCATTTT. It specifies CASSLAEGPQHF.

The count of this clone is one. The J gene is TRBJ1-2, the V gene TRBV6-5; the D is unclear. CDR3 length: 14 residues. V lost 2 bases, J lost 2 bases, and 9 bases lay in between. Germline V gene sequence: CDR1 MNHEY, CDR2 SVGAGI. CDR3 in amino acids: CASSYLGPNYGYTF. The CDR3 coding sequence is TGTGCCAGCAGTTACCTGGGCCCCAACTATGGCTACACCTTC.

DNA of the CDR3: TGTGCCAGCAGCAACCGGGACAGGGGTTACAATGAGCAGTTCTTC. Translated: CASSNRDRGYNEQFF. This rearrangement joins TRBV13 to TRBJ2-1; TRBD1 aligns across 10 bases. Germline V gene data show CDR1 as PRHDT and CDR2 as FYEKMQ (reference sequence). Losses at the gene ends were 5 bases for V and 4 bases for J; bases not matched to a gene: 5. This CDR3 spans 15 amino acids.

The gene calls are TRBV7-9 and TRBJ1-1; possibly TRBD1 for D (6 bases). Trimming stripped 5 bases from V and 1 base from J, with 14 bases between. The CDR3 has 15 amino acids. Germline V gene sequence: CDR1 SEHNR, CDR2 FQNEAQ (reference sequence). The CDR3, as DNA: TGTGCCAGCAGCGTCACAGGGATAAAGAACACTGAAGCTTTCTTT. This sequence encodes CASSVTGIKNTEAFF.

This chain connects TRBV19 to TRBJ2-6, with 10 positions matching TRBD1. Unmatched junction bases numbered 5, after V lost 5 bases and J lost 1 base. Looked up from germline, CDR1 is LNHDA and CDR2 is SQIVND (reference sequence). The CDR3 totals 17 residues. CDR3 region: CASSPGTGASGANVLTF. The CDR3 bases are TGTGCCAGTAGTCCGGGGACAGGGGCTTCTGGGGCCAACGTCCTGACTTTC.

The CDR3: CASRDRMAYEQYF. In DNA, the CDR3 is TGTGCCAGCCGGGACAGGATGGCCTACGAGCAGTACTTC. The chain has TRBV28 and TRBJ2-7, with TRBD1 matching 8 bases. V lost 8 bases, J lost 2 bases, and 5 bases stayed unmatched. The CDR3 contains 13 residues. Germline V gene lookup returns CDR1 MDHEN and CDR2 SYDVKM.

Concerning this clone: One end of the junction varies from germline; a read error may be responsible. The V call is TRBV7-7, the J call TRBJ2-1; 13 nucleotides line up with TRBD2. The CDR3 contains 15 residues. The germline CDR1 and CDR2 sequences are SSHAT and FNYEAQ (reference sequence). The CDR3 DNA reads TGTGCTAGCAGCAGGGGACTAGCGGGAAGCGATGAGCAGTTCTTC. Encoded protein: CASSRGLAGSDEQFF.

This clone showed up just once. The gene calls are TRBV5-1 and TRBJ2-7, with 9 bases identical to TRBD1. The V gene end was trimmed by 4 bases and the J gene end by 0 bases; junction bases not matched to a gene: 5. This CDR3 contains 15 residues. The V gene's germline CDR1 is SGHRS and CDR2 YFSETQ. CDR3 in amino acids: CASSHDRGSSYEQYF. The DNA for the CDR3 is TGCGCCAGCAGCCATGACAGGGGGAGCTCCTACGAGCAGTACTTC.

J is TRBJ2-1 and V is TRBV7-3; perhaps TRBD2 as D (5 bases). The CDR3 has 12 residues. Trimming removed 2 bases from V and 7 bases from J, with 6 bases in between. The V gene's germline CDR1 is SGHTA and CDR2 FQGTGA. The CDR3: CASSLPGNEQFF. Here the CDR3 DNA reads TGTGCCAGCAGCTTACCGGGGAATGAGCAGTTCTTC.

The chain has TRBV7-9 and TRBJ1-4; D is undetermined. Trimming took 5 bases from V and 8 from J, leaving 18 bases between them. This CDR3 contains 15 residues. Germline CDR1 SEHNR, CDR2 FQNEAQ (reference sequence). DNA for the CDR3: TGTGCCAGCAGCCTTCAAGCGACCAGTGGGGAAAAACTGTTTTTT. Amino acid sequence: CASSLQATSGEKLFF.

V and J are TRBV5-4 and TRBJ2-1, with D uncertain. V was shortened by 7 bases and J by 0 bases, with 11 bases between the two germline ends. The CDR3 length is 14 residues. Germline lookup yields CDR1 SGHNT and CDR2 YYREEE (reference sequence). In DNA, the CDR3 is TGTGCCAGCGTTAAGTACGGCTCCTACAATGAGCAGTTCTTC. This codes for CASVKYGSYNEQFF.

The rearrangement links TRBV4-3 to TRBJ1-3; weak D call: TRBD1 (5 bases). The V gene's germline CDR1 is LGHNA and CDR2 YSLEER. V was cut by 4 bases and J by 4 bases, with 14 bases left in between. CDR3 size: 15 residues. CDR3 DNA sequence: TGCGCCAGCAGCCCGTCCCGGGGGTCAGGAAACACCATATATTTT. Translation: CASSPSRGSGNTIYF.